The subject of this entry is one T cell receptor (beta chain). Its specific antigen is unknown. No per-base quality is available; no much larger clone lies one base away. The data were taken from a study of T cell clones after liver transplantation (dated by TCRdb to between 2018 and 2021). Study-level background: The samples were obtained from ITN030ST, a randomized trial that attempted immunosuppression withdrawal within 2 years after liver transplantation. Donor-reactive T cell clones were identified by TCRbeta sequencing after a pre-transplant mixed lymphocyte reaction and then tracked in post-transplant blood. As an antigen-independent comparator for donor-reactive sequences, third party-reactive TCRbeta sequences were also identified from pre-transplant MLRs. Three of the eight recipients were HCV-positive; the others were transplanted for non-autoimmune, non-viral indications. Until randomization at 12-24 months post-transplant, subjects were given standard immunosuppression, with no induction therapy. Tolerance was defined as complete withdrawal of immunosuppression for at least one year without a rise in liver enzymes beyond twice the upper limit of normal. Blood samples were taken pre-transplant, pre-randomization before withdrawal, and post-randomization after full withdrawal or failed withdrawal. The studied cohort comprised 8 liver transplant recipients, 3 classified as tolerant and 5 as non-tolerant.

Unstimulated PBMCs, after thawing, were stained for CD3, CD4 and CD8 and then FACS-sorted into CD3+CD4+ and CD3+CD8+ populations. Randomization to immunosuppression withdrawal applied to every one of the 8 studied subjects. The Qiagen DNeasy Blood and Tissue Kit was used for genomic DNA isolation. General study outcomes and caveats: In two subjects, low numbers of available donor cells limited the measurable donor-reactive repertoire. In 5 of 8 subjects, circulating donor-reactive CD4 TCRbeta sequences decreased significantly after transplant, regardless of tolerance or HCV status. Without allograft tissue specimens, donor-reactive T cells may have migrated into the graft rather than being deleted. The conclusions were preliminary, being limited by small, heterogeneous patient numbers and by non-standardized post-transplant time points. The decline in donor-reactive sequences exceeded the decline in third party-reactive sequences, suggesting partial antigen-specific deletion that was unrelated to withdrawal success. When repertoire turnover was accounted for, significantly reduced detection of donor-reactive sequences was found in 7 of 8 subjects for CD4 and in 8 of 8 subjects for CD8.

CDR1 and CDR2 were assigned from the germline V gene (reference sequence) as GTSNPN and SVGIG. The CDR3 sequence holds 14 residues, the cysteine and phenylalanine included. Kept here is only the CDR3 DNA, which spans 42 bases and is read in frame from base 1. V was cut back by 0 bases and J by 4 bases, leaving a gap of 11 bases between them. Using immunoSEQ, frozen genomic DNA was subjected to high-throughput TCRbeta CDR3 sequencing, a process that included PCR amplification, mapping, bias correction and internal controls. Under the source paper's analysis protocol: Productive rearrangements were kept, and unique TCRbeta sequences were defined by CDR3 nucleotide sequence plus V and J gene. Donor-reactive sequences required at least 5-fold expansion in CFSE-low cells versus unstimulated pre-transplant cells and at least 0.01% frequency. Minimum frequency thresholds were set for each subject on the basis of the unstimulated sample with the lowest template count, so that a detection power of at least 90% was ensured. Jensen-Shannon divergence between the top 1000 TCRbeta sequences post- versus pre-transplant served as the measure of repertoire turnover. Two-sided Fisher's exact tests were used to test for changes in the detection of donor-reactive sequences. TCRdb limited this immuneACCESS table to in-frame rearrangements with V and J called. A share of clones is missing; checked studies link under half to unresolved V genes, and the rest is unexplained. Clonal size and the V and J genes are those of that table, whereas D and trimming came from the DNA. A total of tens of thousands of clones appear in this sample, 70% to 75% of them only once. Together, the top ten hold around 9.7% of the sample.

Here the sequenced sample was CD4+ T cells from blood, taken at the 22-month timepoint. Recombination joined TRBV30 with TRBJ2-3; the D gene is possibly TRBD1, with 6 bases matching. The receptor's source is a human patient who received a liver transplant. Donor T cells from the graft may be present among the T cells after a transplant. The nucleotide sequence is TGTGCCTGGAGTGTAACCAGGGGAGCAGATACGCAGTATTTT. Its protein is CAWSVTRGADTQYF.